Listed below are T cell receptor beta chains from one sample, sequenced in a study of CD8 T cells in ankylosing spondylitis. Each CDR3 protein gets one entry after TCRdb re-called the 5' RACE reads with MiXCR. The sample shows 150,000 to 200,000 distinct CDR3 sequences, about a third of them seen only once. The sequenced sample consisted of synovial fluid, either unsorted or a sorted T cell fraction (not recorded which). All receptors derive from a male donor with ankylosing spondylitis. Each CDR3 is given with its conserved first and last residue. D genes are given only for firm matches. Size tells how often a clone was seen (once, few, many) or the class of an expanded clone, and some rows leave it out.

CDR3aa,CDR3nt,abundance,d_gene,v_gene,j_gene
CSAGDPVVQNIQYF,TGCAGTGCGGGGGACCCGGTCGTCCAAAACATTCAGTACTTC,.,.,TRBV20-1,TRBJ2-4
CASSAWEIYEQYF,TGTGCCAGCAGTGCTTGGGAGATCTACGAGCAGTACTTC,.,.,TRBV2,TRBJ2-7
CATSRGGDRAYGYTF,TGTGCCACCAGCAGAGGCGGGGACAGGGCCTATGGCTACACCTTC,few,TRBD1,TRBV15,TRBJ1-2
CASSPRTSGRSRPYNEQFF,TGTGCCAGCAGTCCCCGGACTAGCGGGAGGTCCCGCCCGTACAATGAGCAGTTCTTC,.,TRBD2,TRBV27,TRBJ2-1
CASSEVTGAGSEAFF,TGTGCCAGCAGTGAAGTTACCGGGGCAGGAAGTGAAGCTTTCTTT,.,.,TRBV2,TRBJ1-1
CASSPRGTLSYEQYF,TGTGCCAGCTCACCACGGGGGACTCTCTCCTACGAGCAGTACTTC,.,.,TRBV18,TRBJ2-7
CASSWGQRETQYF,TGCGCCAGCAGTTGGGGACAGAGGGAGACCCAGTACTTC,few,TRBD1,TRBV5-1,TRBJ2-5
CASSAGQGRTDTQYF,TGTGCCAGCAGCGCCGGACAGGGGCGCACAGATACGCAGTATTTT,few,TRBD1,TRBV11-2,TRBJ2-3
CATSVGLAGGETQYF,TGTGCCACCTCAGTAGGACTAGCGGGGGGAGAGACCCAGTACTTC,few,TRBD2,TRBV12-3/TRBV12-4,TRBJ2-5
CASSRKTGGVYTEAFF,TGCGCCAGCAGCCGAAAGACAGGGGGCGTGTACACTGAAGCTTTCTTT,.,TRBD1,TRBV5-1,TRBJ1-1
CASSSLAGGRTTGELFF,TGCGCCAGCAGCTCCCTGGCGGGGGGGCGGACCACCGGGGAGCTGTTTTTT,once,TRBD2,TRBV5-1,TRBJ2-2
CAITETGGGEQYF,TGTGCCATCACCGAGACAGGGGGAGGCGAGCAGTACTTC,.,TRBD1,TRBV10-3,TRBJ2-7